The 21 T cell receptor beta chains below come from one sample, sequenced in a study of shared clonotypes between healthy human individuals (dated by TCRdb to the early 2020s). Library preparation used the immunoSEQ multiplex PCR assay. TCRdb obtained this table from immuneACCESS and retained in-frame rearrangements with V and J assigned. These tables miss some clones; where compared with another copy, unresolved V genes account for less than half of the shortfall, and the remainder is unexplained. Present in this sample are hundreds of thousands of clones, 90% to 96% of which were seen just once. Clones ranked in the top ten supply 0.055% to 0.075% of the sample. The specimen sequenced was naive CD4+ T cells sorted from blood. Per the publication, the cell subset or site label means: CD45RA+ positively selected. These receptors all come from a woman in her twenties or thirties in good health.

Points on this clone: Distinct nucleotide sequences in the sample also encode this CDR3. CDR3 in DNA: TGCGCCAGCAGCCCGGACCAAGAGACCCAGTACTTC. Amino acid sequence: CASSPDQETQYF. V is TRBV5-1 and J is TRBJ2-5; D is ambiguous. This CDR3 region has 12 residues. V gave up 4 bases and J gave up 0 bases, with 4 bases separating them. In germline, CDR1 is SGHRS, CDR2 YFSETQ.

The V gene is TRBV28, the J gene TRBJ1-1; tentatively, D is TRBD1 (6 bases). Trimming removed 3 bases from V and 10 bases from J, with 12 bases in between. Germline CDR1 MDHEN, CDR2 SYDVKM. CDR3 size: 12 residues. Here the CDR3 reads CASSLRGRGAFF. DNA for the CDR3: TGTGCCAGCAGTTTGAGAGGCAGGGGAGCTTTCTTT.

The rearrangement links TRBV28 to TRBJ2-2; 8 nucleotides match TRBD2. Germline V gives CDR1 MDHEN, CDR2 SYDVKM. The CDR3 totals 14 residues. V lost 8 bases and J lost 0; bases outside the gene matches: 2. Here the CDR3 reads CASPLAANTGELFF. CDR3 sequence (DNA): TGTGCCAGCCCACTAGCGGCGAACACCGGGGAGCTGTTTTTT. Complete variable domain (other parts from reference TRBV28 and TRBJ2-2): DVKVTQSSRYLVKRTGEKVFLECVQDMDHENMFWYRQDPGLGLRLIYFSYDVKMKEKGDIPEGYSVSREKKERFSLILESASTNQTSMYLCASPLAANTGELFFGEGSRLTVL.

The CDR3 loop reads CASSHGEGQGTYEQYF. The DNA of the CDR3 is TGTGCCAGCAGCCACGGCGAAGGACAGGGGACATACGAGCAGTACTTC. The J gene is TRBJ2-7, the V gene TRBV6-6; TRBD1 aligns across 9 bases. The CDR3 is 16 amino acids. Germline lookup yields CDR1 MNHNY and CDR2 SVGAGI (reference sequence). The V and J ends lost 6 bases and 4 bases, in that order; junction bases with no gene match: 13.

The V call is TRBV28, the J call TRBJ2-5, with D perhaps TRBD1 (6 bases). The end of the DNA fits TRBJ2-7 better, so the J call may be wrong. The CDR3 is made up of 15 amino acids. Germline assignment: CDR1 MDHEN and CDR2 SYDVKM. The CDR3 DNA sequence: TGTGCCAGCAGGCCCCGAGGACAGATTCTTTACGAGCAGTACTTC. It yields the protein CASRPRGQILYEQYF.

The chain is built from TRBV11-1 and TRBJ2-5; no clear D. The J call may be wrong; the DNA end is better matched by TRBJ2-7. Germline V lookup: CDR1 SGHAT, CDR2 FQDESV (reference sequence). The CDR3 is 13 amino acids. CDR3 sequence reads: CASSWSVHYEQYF. DNA of the CDR3: TGTGCCAGCAGCTGGTCCGTTCATTACGAGCAGTACTTC.

On this clone itself: Other DNA sequences within the sample encode an identical CDR3. The chain combines TRBV18 with TRBJ2-2, with D uncertain. Germline CDR1 and CDR2: KGHSH and LQKENI. Trimming stripped 3 bases from V and 2 bases from J, with 4 bases between. The CDR3 contains 13 residues. For the CDR3, the DNA is TGTGCCAGCTCACCCCCAAACACCGGGGAGCTGTTTTTT. The encoded protein is CASSPPNTGELFF. Full variable domain (missing parts from reference TRBV18 and TRBJ2-2): NAGVMQNPRHLVRRRGQEARLRCSPMKGHSHVYWYRQLPEEGLKFMVYLQKENIIDESGMPKERFSAEFPKEGPSILRIQQVVRGDSAAYFCASSPPNTGELFFGEGSRLTVL.

Regarding this clone: Other DNA sequences in this specimen translate into the identical CDR3. The chain links TRBV11-2 to TRBJ2-1; unclear D gene. The CDR3 has 10 amino acids. CDR1 is SGHAT, CDR2 FQNNGV, per germline. V shed 4 bases and J shed 7 bases, with 2 bases lying between them. CDR3 sequence: CASSSNEQFF. The CDR3 DNA reads TGTGCCAGCAGCTCGAATGAGCAGTTCTTC.

V and J are TRBV19 and TRBJ2-1; 7 nucleotides match TRBD2. V shed 1 base, J shed 10 bases, and the junction held 10 bases outside the gene matches. Germline V gene data show CDR1 as LNHDA and CDR2 as SQIVND (reference sequence). The CDR3 loop spans 15 amino acids. This chain's CDR3 is CASSIGWQQGGEQFF. CDR3 sequence (DNA): TGTGCCAGTAGTATAGGGTGGCAGCAGGGAGGGGAGCAGTTCTTC.

The V and J genes are TRBV19 and TRBJ1-5; the D gene is possibly TRBD1 (6 bases). Germline CDR1 reads LNHDA; CDR2 reads SQIVND (reference sequence). The CDR3 extends over 15 amino acids. V lost 6 bases and J 0 bases, leaving 12 bases between the germline ends. CDR3 residues: CASRQMDSSNQPQHF. The CDR3 region has the DNA TGTGCCAGTAGGCAAATGGACAGTAGCAATCAGCCCCAGCATTTT.

The chain employs TRBV15 and TRBJ2-7, with 8 positions matching TRBD2. The germline CDR1 and CDR2 sequences are LNHNV and YYDKDF (reference sequence). The CDR3 has 15 amino acids. V gave up 1 base and J gave up 5 bases; unmatched junction bases: 7. CDR3 amino acids: CATSRATGGPHEQYF. Here the CDR3 DNA reads TGTGCCACCAGCAGAGCAACGGGAGGGCCACACGAGCAGTACTTC.

The chain uses TRBV28 and TRBJ2-7; no definite D call. Trimming took 2 bases from V and 7 from J, leaving 12 bases between them. Germline CDR1 is MDHEN and CDR2 is SYDVKM. This CDR3 has 13 residues. The CDR3 bases are TGTGCCAGCAGTTTAGTTACCCCTCGGGAGCAGTACTTC. This encodes CASSLVTPREQYF.

This clone was counted a single time. This sequence joins TRBV18 and TRBJ1-3, with D uncertain. CDR3 size: 15 residues. Germline V CDR1 and CDR2: KGHSH, LQKENI. V lost 6 bases, J lost 0 bases, and 12 bases lay in between. CDR3 sequence reads: CASSAAGTSGNTIYF. In DNA form, the CDR3 reads TGTGCCAGCTCGGCTGCAGGCACCTCTGGAAACACCATATATTTT.

The rearrangement links TRBV19 to TRBJ1-1; D ambiguous. This CDR3 is built from 15 residues. V was shortened by 3 bases and J by 1 base, with 12 bases between the two germline ends. The germline V gene encodes CDR1 LNHDA and CDR2 SQIVND (reference sequence). CDR3 bases: TGTGCCAGTAGTATTTTAGATCAGGCGAACACTGAAGCTTTCTTT. Amino acids: CASSILDQANTEAFF.

The chain employs TRBV2 and TRBJ2-7, with 10 bases that match TRBD2. Unmatched junction bases numbered 20, after V lost 8 bases and J lost 7 bases. This CDR3 contains 17 residues. CDR1 is SNHLY and CDR2 is FYNNEI in the germline V gene. CDR3 DNA: TGTGCCAGCGGGACAGGAGGGGTTCTAGCGGGAGAAGAAGAGCAGTACTTC. Amino acids: CASGTGGVLAGEEEQYF. The variable domain in full, with the rest retrieved from reference TRBV2 and TRBJ2-7, is EPEVTQTPSHQVTQMGQEVILRCVPISNHLYFYWYRQILGQKVEFLVSFYNNEISEKSEIFDDQFSVERPDGSNFTLKIRSTKLEDSAMYFCASGTGGVLAGEEEQYFGPGTRLTVT.

This chain links TRBV11-2 with TRBJ1-1; 10 positions agree with TRBD1. The CDR3 contains 15 residues. The germline V gene has CDR1 SGHAT and CDR2 FQNNGV. V was pared by 3 bases and J by 1 base, with 2 bases of the junction left unmatched. The CDR3 DNA follows: TGTGCCAGCAGCTTGTGGACAGGGGGGAACACTGAAGCTTTCTTT. Its translation: CASSLWTGGNTEAFF.

Comment on this clone: The same CDR3 arises from other DNA sequences in this sample as well. In DNA form, the CDR3 reads TGTGCCAGTAGTATAAGCGGACCGCTTGCCTACGAGCAGTACTTC. It encodes CASSISGPLAYEQYF. The chain uses TRBV19 and TRBJ2-7; possible D gene TRBD2, 5 bases. This CDR3 has 15 residues. Trimming shortened V by 2 bases and J by 2 bases, and 13 bases separated the two germline ends. The germline gives CDR1 LNHDA, CDR2 SQIVND (reference sequence).

This clone was picked up one time. The chain joins TRBV6-1 to TRBJ1-2, with 7 nucleotides matching TRBD1. The V gene end was trimmed by 2 bases and the J gene end by 7 bases; junction bases not matched to a gene: 10. Per germline, CDR1 MNHNS and CDR2 SASEGT. This CDR3 is built from 15 residues. In DNA form, the CDR3 reads TGTGCCAGCAGTGAAAGGGACAGAAGAATTGGTGGCTACACCTTC. It is translated as CASSERDRRIGGYTF.

The chain has TRBV7-3 and TRBJ2-7; 9 nucleotides agree with TRBD1. The J segment lost 7 bases and the V segment lost 1 base, leaving 8 bases of the junction unmatched. This CDR3 comprises 15 residues. The V gene's germline CDR1 is SGHTA and CDR2 FQGTGA. CDR3 DNA: TGTGCCAGCAGCTTAAGCGGGACAGGGAGTGAGGAGCAGTACTTC. It is translated as CASSLSGTGSEEQYF.

The chain uses TRBV15 and TRBJ2-7; maybe TRBD1 (7 bases). The CDR3 covers 17 residues. The V gene lost 0 bases and the J gene lost 1 base, with 16 bases spanning the gap. In germline, CDR1 is LNHNV, CDR2 YYDKDF (reference sequence). The DNA of the CDR3 is TGTGCCACCAGCAGAGAAACTGCGGGACAGCGGTCCTACGAGCAGTACTTC. It encodes CATSRETAGQRSYEQYF. Looking up the rest from reference TRBV15 and TRBJ2-7 gives the full variable domain: DAMVIQNPRYQVTQFGKPVTLSCSQTLNHNVMYWYQQKSSQAPKLLFHYYDKDFNNEADTPDNFQSRRPNTSFCFLDIRSPGLGDTAMYLCATSRETAGQRSYEQYFGPGTRLTVT.

This chain uses TRBV2 with TRBJ2-3; D remains ambiguous. Trimming removed 8 bases at V and 2 bases at J, with 8 bases between. Germline V CDR1 and CDR2: SNHLY, FYNNEI. CDR3 length equals 12 residues. The CDR3 DNA is TGTGCCAGCTCCACTTCCACAGATACGCAGTATTTT. The encoded protein is CASSTSTDTQYF.